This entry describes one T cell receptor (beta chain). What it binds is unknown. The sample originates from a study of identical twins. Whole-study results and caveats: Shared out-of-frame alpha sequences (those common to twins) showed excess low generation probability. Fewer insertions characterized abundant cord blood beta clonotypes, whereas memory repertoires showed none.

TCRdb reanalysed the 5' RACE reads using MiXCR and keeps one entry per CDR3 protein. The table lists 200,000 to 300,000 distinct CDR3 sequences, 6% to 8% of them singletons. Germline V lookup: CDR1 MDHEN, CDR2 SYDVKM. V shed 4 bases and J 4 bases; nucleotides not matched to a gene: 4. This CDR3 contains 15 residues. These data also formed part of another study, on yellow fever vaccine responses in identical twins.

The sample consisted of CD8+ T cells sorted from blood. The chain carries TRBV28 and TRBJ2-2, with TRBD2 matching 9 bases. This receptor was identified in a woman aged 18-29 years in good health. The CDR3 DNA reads TGTGCCAGCAGTTACCTAGCGGGATCCACCGGGGAGCTGTTTTTT. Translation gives CASSYLAGSTGELFF.